What follows are 25 T cell receptor beta chains derived from one specimen sequenced in a study of shared clonotypes between healthy human individuals. Repertoires were generated with immunoSEQ multiplex PCR, while TCRdb's copy carries only in-frame clones and drops some. Altogether over a million clones are present, 75% being singletons, with the ten largest covering roughly 1.5%. The material sequenced was memory CD4+ T cells sorted from blood. Regarding subset: CD45RA-negative fraction. The origin of the receptors is a man aged 18 to 29 in good health.

The CDR3: CAIGEGWATDTQYF. The CDR3 DNA is TGTGCCATCGGGGAGGGCTGGGCGACAGATACGCAGTATTTT. The gene calls are TRBV10-3 and TRBJ2-3, with TRBD2 identical over 7 bases. Germline values: CDR1 ENHRY, CDR2 SYGVKD. The J segment lost 3 bases and the V segment lost 8 bases, leaving 8 bases of the junction unmatched. This CDR3 region has 14 residues.

The V and J genes are TRBV5-5 and TRBJ2-5, with 7 bases aligning to TRBD1. CDR3 length equals 15 residues. Per the germline V gene, CDR1 is SGHKS and CDR2 is YYEKEE (reference sequence). V trimming: 4 bases; J trimming: 5 bases; junction bases outside the gene matches: 11. CDR3 coding DNA: TGTGCCAGCAGCGATGTGGTAGGGGGCCCGGAGACCCAGTACTTC. This translates into CASSDVVGGPETQYF.

Remarks on this clone: The sample has other DNA sequences that encode this CDR3 too. The chain has TRBV7-2 and TRBJ1-6, with D tentatively TRBD1 (5 bases). From germline, CDR1 is SGHTA and CDR2 FQGNSA. Deletions cut 0 bases from V and 6 bases from J, with 9 bases between. The length of the CDR3 is 15 residues. CDR3 sequence (DNA): TGTGCCAGCAGCTTAGCGGGGGGTGGTAATTCACCCCTCCACTTT. Translated: CASSLAGGGNSPLHF.

The chain couples TRBV7-6 to TRBJ2-5; D remains unclear. There are 13 residues in the CDR3. V lost 4 bases to trimming and J lost 4 bases, with 10 bases between them. CDR1 and CDR2 (germline): SGHVS, FNYEAQ. This chain's CDR3 is CASSSGPRETQYF. CDR3 nucleotide sequence: TGTGCCAGCAGCTCCGGACCAAGAGAGACCCAGTACTTC.

This clone was seen a single time. The rearrangement joins TRBV12-5 to TRBJ2-7; D not certain. V lost 0 bases, J lost 2 bases, and 17 bases lay in between. Looked up from germline, CDR1 is LGHNT and CDR2 is FRNRAP. The CDR3 covers 17 residues. For the CDR3, the DNA is TGTGCTAGTGGTTTGGTACGGGCCGCGAAGCCAACCTACGAGCAGTACTTC. Residues: CASGLVRAAKPTYEQYF.

Regarding this clone: This clone may be a read error of a much larger clone one base away. The rearrangement joins TRBV7-6 to TRBJ2-2, with D tentatively TRBD1 (6 bases). CDR3 length equals 13 residues. V dropped 5 bases and J dropped 6 bases, with 10 bases sitting between them. In germline, CDR1 is SGHVS, CDR2 FNYEAQ. The CDR3 DNA reads as TGTGCCAGCAGCCCTACAGGGTCCGGGGAGCTGTTTTTT. Its translation is CASSPTGSGELFF.

The CDR3: CASRLNSAGELFF. The CDR3 DNA follows: TGTGCCAGCAGACTGAACAGTGCCGGGGAGCTGTTTTTT. The genes are TRBV6-6 and TRBJ2-2, with D uncertain. The CDR3 length is 13 residues. Per germline, CDR1 MNHNY and CDR2 SVGAGI (reference sequence). V lost 6 bases and J 6 bases, leaving 11 bases between the germline ends.

The V gene is TRBV2, the J gene TRBJ2-7; TRBD1 matches 9 bases. This CDR3 is 14 amino acids long. Germline CDR1 and CDR2: SNHLY and FYNNEI. The junction had 5 bases not matched to a gene; V was cut back by 6 bases and J by 2 bases. The CDR3: CASRPRDRAYEQYF. For the CDR3, the DNA is TGTGCCAGCAGGCCCCGGGACAGGGCCTACGAGCAGTACTTC.

The genes are TRBV2 and TRBJ2-7, with D tentatively TRBD1 or TRBD2 (5 bases each). The germline V gene has CDR1 SNHLY and CDR2 FYNNEI. V was clipped by 5 bases and J by 2 bases, with 13 bases between them. The CDR3 has 14 amino acids. The CDR3 is CASSLLGGTYEQYF. The CDR3 DNA reads TGTGCCAGCAGTTTACTTGGGGGAACCTACGAGCAGTACTTC.

The gene calls are TRBV11-2 and TRBJ2-1; 7 bases are a match to TRBD1. V lost 4 bases and J lost 0; bases outside the gene matches: 9. The CDR3 contains 17 residues. Germline V gives CDR1 SGHAT, CDR2 FQNNGV. The CDR3 protein is CASSSPDRLSSYNEQFF. As DNA, the CDR3 is TGTGCCAGCAGCTCACCGGACAGGTTGAGCTCCTACAATGAGCAGTTCTTC.

J is TRBJ2-3 and V is TRBV11-2; TRBD1 matches 9 bases. The germline gives CDR1 SGHAT, CDR2 FQNNGV. The junction had 4 bases not matched to a gene; V was cut back by 2 bases and J by 4 bases. The CDR3 is made up of 15 amino acids. The CDR3 DNA sequence: TGTGCCAGCAGCTTAAACAGGGGGCCGTCAGATACGCAGTATTTT. Protein product: CASSLNRGPSDTQYF.

Many counts were recorded for this clone. The chain joins TRBV15 to TRBJ1-3; no firm D call. Germline lookup yields CDR1 LNHNV and CDR2 YYDKDF (reference sequence). Trimming pared 7 bases from V and 0 bases from J, leaving 10 bases between. This CDR3 is 14 amino acids long. The CDR3 DNA is TGTGCCACCAAGGAGGGCCTCTCTGGAAACACCATATATTTT. Its protein product is CATKEGLSGNTIYF.

The chain recombines TRBV6-6 with TRBJ2-7; D tentatively fits TRBD1 or TRBD2 (7 bases each). The germline V gene has CDR1 MNHNY and CDR2 SVGAGI (reference sequence). The CDR3 spans 15 residues. The ends were cut back, 3 bases at V and 4 bases at J, with 16 bases in the middle. The chain's CDR3 is CASSYPAGGGYEQYF. In DNA, the CDR3 is TGTGCCAGCAGTTATCCCGCAGGGGGGGGTTACGAGCAGTACTTC.

V and J are TRBV11-3 and TRBJ2-3, with D uncertain. Germline CDR1 reads SGHNT; CDR2 reads YENEEA. This CDR3 region has 13 residues. Trimming removed 8 bases from V and 3 bases from J, with 12 bases in between. This CDR3 reads CASSKGPTDTQYF. The DNA for the CDR3 is TGTGCCAGCTCTAAAGGGCCGACAGATACGCAGTATTTT.

The chain employs TRBV6-1 and TRBJ1-4; D possibly corresponds to TRBD1 (6 bases). Germline V gene lookup returns CDR1 MNHNS and CDR2 SASEGT. Trimming cost V 7 bases and J 8 bases, with 17 bases left between them. CDR3 length: 14 amino acids. CDR3 nucleotides: TGTGCCAGCACTAAAACGGGGGCGGGAGAAAAACTGTTTTTT. Translation gives CASTKTGAGEKLFF.

V gene TRBV4-3 combines with J gene TRBJ2-3, with TRBD2 as a possible D gene (5 bases). CDR1 and CDR2 from the germline V gene are LGHNA and YSLEER. This CDR3 has 15 amino acids. Trimming shortened V by 0 bases and J by 3 bases, and 10 bases separated the two germline ends. The CDR3 is CASSQESTGTDTQYF. The CDR3 coding sequence is TGCGCCAGCAGCCAAGAGTCAACGGGGACAGATACGCAGTATTTT.

Comment on this clone: This sample also contains other DNA sequences that code for the same CDR3. This chain uses TRBV5-1 with TRBJ2-1, with a weak D call TRBD2 (5 bases). With 3 bases removed from V and 0 bases from J, the gap between germline ends came to 10 bases. The CDR3 spans 15 residues. From germline, CDR1 is SGHRS and CDR2 YFSETQ. This chain's CDR3 is CASSSDSSSYNEQFF. CDR3 nucleotide sequence: TGCGCCAGCAGCTCGGACTCCAGCTCCTACAATGAGCAGTTCTTC.

V gene TRBV7-2 combines with J gene TRBJ2-3; 10 bases map to TRBD2. Germline CDR1 SGHTA, CDR2 FQGNSA. V was pared by 4 bases and J by 3 bases, with 7 bases of the junction left unmatched. CDR3 length equals 16 residues. CDR3 region: CASSSQTSGRTDTQYF. In DNA, the CDR3 is TGTGCCAGCAGCTCCCAGACTAGCGGGCGGACAGATACGCAGTATTTT. The full variable domain, completed using reference TRBV7-2 and TRBJ2-3, is GAGVSQSPSNKVTEKGKDVELRCDPISGHTALYWYRQSLGQGLEFLIYFQGNSAPDKSGLPSDRFSAERTGGSVSTLTIQRTQQEDSAVYLCASSSQTSGRTDTQYFGPGTRLTVL.

V is TRBV25-1 and J is TRBJ2-2, with no clear D. The V end lost 3 bases, the J end lost 6 bases, and 5 bases lay between the germline ends. The CDR3 length is 12 residues. Per germline, CDR1 MGHDK and CDR2 SYGVNS. The CDR3 coding sequence is TGTGCCAGCAGTGATGACGCCGGGGAGCTGTTTTTT. Translating gives CASSDDAGELFF.

The chain combines TRBV2 with TRBJ2-3, with a possible D match to TRBD2 (5 bases). The length of the CDR3 is 14 residues. CDR1 and CDR2 from the germline V gene are SNHLY and FYNNEI. V lost 6 bases to trimming and J lost 2 bases, with 12 bases between them. CDR3 DNA sequence: TGTGCCAGCAGGGGGAGAAGGTCCACAGATACGCAGTATTTT. This codes for CASRGRRSTDTQYF.

The chain employs TRBV28 and TRBJ1-4, with 7 bases lining up with TRBD1. CDR3 length: 15 amino acids. V was pared by 5 bases and J by 1 base, with 4 bases of the junction left unmatched. CDR1 MDHEN and CDR2 SYDVKM come from the germline V gene. The CDR3 DNA reads as TGTGCCAGCAGTATCAGACAGGGAACTAATGAAAAACTGTTTTTT. Its protein product is CASSIRQGTNEKLFF.

The chain links TRBV2 to TRBJ2-7; D is unclear. This CDR3 region has 14 residues. V was pared by 4 bases and J by 0 bases, with 10 bases between. CDR1 is SNHLY, CDR2 FYNNEI, per germline. This CDR3 is CASSAGPSSYEQYF. CDR3 coding DNA: TGTGCCAGCAGTGCCGGGCCCAGCTCCTACGAGCAGTACTTC.

This clone was counted between two and nine times. Other DNA sequences in the sample encode the same CDR3. CDR3 coding DNA: TGTGCCAGCAGCTTGCGGACTAGCGGGACTAGCACAGATACGCAGTATTTT. Its protein product is CASSLRTSGTSTDTQYF. This sequence joins TRBV5-6 and TRBJ2-3, with 12 bases that match TRBD2. In germline, CDR1 is SGHDT, CDR2 YYEEEE. V trimming: 1 base; J trimming: 0 bases; junction bases outside the gene matches: 3. The CDR3 spans 17 residues.

This clone appeared once. The genes are TRBV10-3 and TRBJ1-6; D remains ambiguous. CDR1 is ENHRY, CDR2 SYGVKD, per germline. Trimming left V 0 bases short and J 10 bases short, with 10 bases between. The CDR3 is 14 amino acids. As DNA, the CDR3 is TGTGCCATCAGTGAGTCTGGCAATTGGTCACCCCTCCACTTT. The encoded protein is CAISESGNWSPLHF.

This clone appeared once. The rearrangement links TRBV28 to TRBJ2-7, with D hard to call. The V end lost 3 bases, the J end lost 9 bases, and 9 bases lay between the germline ends. The V gene's germline CDR1 is MDHEN and CDR2 SYDVKM. The CDR3 totals 11 residues. The CDR3 reads CASSFEVGQYF. The CDR3 DNA is TGTGCCAGCAGTTTTGAGGTCGGGCAGTACTTC. Based on the CDR3 plus reference TRBV28 and TRBJ2-7, the full variable domain is DVKVTQSSRYLVKRTGEKVFLECVQDMDHENMFWYRQDPGLGLRLIYFSYDVKMKEKGDIPEGYSVSREKKERFSLILESASTNQTSMYLCASSFEVGQYFGPGTRLTVT.